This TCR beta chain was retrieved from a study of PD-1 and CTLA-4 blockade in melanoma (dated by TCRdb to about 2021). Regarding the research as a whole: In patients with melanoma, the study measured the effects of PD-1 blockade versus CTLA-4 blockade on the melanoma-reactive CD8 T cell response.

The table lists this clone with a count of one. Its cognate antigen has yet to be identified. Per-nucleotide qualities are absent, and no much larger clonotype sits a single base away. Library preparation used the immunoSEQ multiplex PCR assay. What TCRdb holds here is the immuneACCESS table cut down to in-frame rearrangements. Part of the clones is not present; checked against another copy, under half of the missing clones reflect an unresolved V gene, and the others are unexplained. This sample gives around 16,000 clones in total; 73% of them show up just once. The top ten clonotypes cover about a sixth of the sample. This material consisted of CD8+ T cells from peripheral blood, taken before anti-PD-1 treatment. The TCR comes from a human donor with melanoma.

The CDR3 protein: CASSLNTRVGFEKLFF. The nucleotide sequence is given as TGCGCCAGCAGCCTAAATACCAGGGTGGGTTTTGAAAAACTGTTTTTT. The chain couples TRBV4-1 to TRBJ1-4; the best D guess is TRBD1, with 5 bases matching. Trimming removed 4 bases from V and 7 bases from J, leaving 19 bases between the germline ends. The CDR3 starts with the cysteine, ends with the phenylalanine, and has 16 residues. Just CDR3 DNA is preserved here, 48 bases in frame from base 1. CDR1 and CDR2 (MGHRA, YSYEKL) derive from the germline V gene.